These 11 T cell receptor beta chains share one sample of origin, sequenced in a study of radiation and T cells in renal cell carcinoma. The time point here: blood 2 weeks post-SBRT. Noted treatment: 15 Gy SBRT to primary tumor, nephrectomy 4 weeks later. TCRdb keeps only in-frame clones here, not all; method: immunoSEQ multiplex PCR. The data contain tens of thousands of clones, about 86% of them singletons. The sample here was blood, taken from a patient whose treatment included radiotherapy and nephrectomy. The receptors stem from a woman in her forties or fifties with renal cell carcinoma.

The chain links TRBV7-9 to TRBJ2-1, with 8 positions matching TRBD1. This CDR3 is 16 amino acids long. Germline assignment: CDR1 SEHNR and CDR2 FQNEAQ (reference sequence). With 5 bases clipped from V and 5 bases from J, the junction kept 11 bases outside the gene matches. This chain's CDR3 is CASSPLVGQGNNEQFF. CDR3 DNA sequence: TGTGCCAGCAGCCCGCTCGTTGGACAGGGCAACAATGAGCAGTTCTTC.

This chain joins TRBV7-2 and TRBJ1-2, with 7 bases that match TRBD1. The V segment lost 5 bases and the J segment 7 bases; nucleotides outside the gene matches: 13. The CDR3 spans 15 residues. Germline loops: CDR1 SGHTA, CDR2 FQGNSA. The CDR3, as DNA: TGTGCCAGCAGCCCCCTAAGCCGGACAGGTTTTGGCTACACCTTC. Encoded protein: CASSPLSRTGFGYTF.

This chain connects TRBV9 to TRBJ2-5; TRBD2 agrees at 11 bases. The CDR3 totals 16 residues. From germline, CDR1 is SGDLS and CDR2 YYNGEE. V lost 6 bases, J lost 2 bases, and 9 bases stayed unmatched. The CDR3: CASTRGTSGPQETQYF. CDR3 bases: TGTGCCAGCACCAGGGGGACTAGCGGACCTCAAGAGACCCAGTACTTC.

The chain employs TRBV5-1 and TRBJ2-2; tentatively, D is TRBD2 (5 bases). Germline CDR1 and CDR2: SGHRS and YFSETQ. The CDR3 spans 15 residues. Trimming pared 3 bases from V and 9 bases from J, leaving 18 bases between. CDR3: CASSSGSTVPRELFF. Written as DNA, the CDR3 is TGCGCCAGCAGCTCGGGGTCGACGGTCCCCAGGGAGCTGTTTTTT.

The chain uses TRBV6-5 and TRBJ1-1; D is unclear. The germline V gene has CDR1 MNHEY and CDR2 SVGAGI. The CDR3 extends over 13 amino acids. V was pared by 2 bases and J by 5 bases, with 9 bases between. The CDR3 here is CASSYPGRTEAFF. In nucleotides, the CDR3 is TGTGCCAGCAGTTACCCCGGTCGGACTGAAGCTTTCTTT.

This clone was detected only once. This chain joins TRBV28 and TRBJ2-7; 11 nucleotides match TRBD2. CDR1 is MDHEN, CDR2 SYDVKM, per germline. The CDR3 sequence is 14 residues long. The ends lost 6 bases at V and 4 bases at J; junction bases unmatched: 5. Here the CDR3 reads CASRLTSGDYEQYF. As DNA, the CDR3 is TGTGCCAGCAGACTGACTAGCGGGGATTACGAGCAGTACTTC.

This rearrangement joins TRBV10-3 to TRBJ1-2; the D gene is possibly TRBD1 (6 bases). CDR3 length: 13 amino acids. Germline V gives CDR1 ENHRY, CDR2 SYGVKD. Trimming cost V 8 bases and J 4 bases, with 14 bases left between them. The CDR3, as DNA: TGTGCCATCTTTCTGGGGGGCAGCTATGGCTACACCTTC. Its protein product is CAIFLGGSYGYTF.

J is TRBJ1-2 and V is TRBV4-2, with 7 bases that match TRBD1. The V segment lost 1 base and the J segment 4 bases; nucleotides outside the gene matches: 6. This CDR3 contains 15 residues. Per the germline V gene, CDR1 is LGHNA and CDR2 is YNFKEQ. As DNA, the CDR3 is TGTGCCAGCAGCCAAGTTCAGGGGGGTACCTATGGCTACACCTTC. It codes for CASSQVQGGTYGYTF.

This chain joins TRBV28 and TRBJ1-1; D is ambiguous. Between the trimmed V and J ends, which lost 6 bases and 1 base, there was a span of 12 bases. This CDR3 contains 14 residues. The germline V gene encodes CDR1 MDHEN and CDR2 SYDVKM. Here the CDR3 DNA reads TGTGCCAGCAGATCTGGACCGACGAACACTGAAGCTTTCTTT. Translation gives CASRSGPTNTEAFF.

This clone was seen just once. This chain joins TRBV5-1 and TRBJ2-7, with unresolved D. V was cut by 0 bases and J by 0 bases, with 10 bases left in between. The germline V gene has CDR1 SGHRS and CDR2 YFSETQ. This CDR3 is 15 amino acids long. The CDR3 sequence is CASSLAGQRSYEQYF. CDR3 in DNA: TGCGCCAGCAGCTTGGCCGGTCAGCGCTCCTACGAGCAGTACTTC.

This rearrangement joins TRBV28 to TRBJ2-3; no clear D. The ends were cut back, 8 bases at V and 6 bases at J, with 15 bases in the middle. The CDR3 covers 13 residues. CDR1 is MDHEN and CDR2 is SYDVKM in the germline V gene. CDR3 protein: CASPKLRVDTQYF. The CDR3 DNA is TGTGCCAGCCCTAAACTTCGTGTGGATACGCAGTATTTT.